Sequencing of this T cell receptor (beta chain) was carried out in a study of blood T cell repertoires in COVID-19. As originally analysed: Estimation of nucleated cell counts relied on the amplification of reference gene primers. Here immunoSEQ multiplex PCR was the method, and the copy in TCRdb shows in-frame clones only, minus some. V, J and clone size are those of that table, while D and trimming were read from the DNA. This sample has about 90,000 clones; less than 95% occur once, and the top ten carry 5% to 5.5%. Trimming cost V 3 bases and J 1 base; bases outside gene matches: 0. Germline assignment: CDR1 SGHKS and CDR2 YYEKEE (reference sequence). The CDR3 runs to 14 residues.

The sequenced sample consisted of peripheral blood. This receptor was identified in a man aged 45 to 65 with acute or convalescent COVID-19. The chain combines TRBV5-5 with TRBJ2-3; TRBD2 agrees at 9 bases. CDR3 protein: CASSWTSGTDTQYF. Written as DNA, the CDR3 is TGTGCCAGCAGCTGGACTAGCGGCACAGATACGCAGTATTTT.